This TCR beta chain was identified during a study of radiation and T cells in renal cell carcinoma. Study details: Nephrectomy followed 15 Gy stereotactic body radiation by 4 weeks. Study observations and caveats: In blood, top tumor clones expanded by 2 weeks, shrinking by 4. No pretreatment tumor biopsies were available for baseline clonotypes.

TCRdb keeps only in-frame clones here, not all; method: immunoSEQ multiplex PCR. Here the sample spans under 65,000 clones, around 78% being singletons. Indicated time point: baseline pretreatment blood. Treatment: 15 Gy SBRT to primary tumor, nephrectomy 4 weeks later. The tumor was a clear cell renal cell carcinoma. This CDR3 spans 14 amino acids. Trimming removed 0 bases from V and 6 bases from J, with 11 bases in between. CDR1 is SGDLS, CDR2 YYNGEE, per germline. As for this clone: The antigen remains unidentified.

The sequences come from blood, collected from a patient whose treatment included radiotherapy and nephrectomy. The chain carries TRBV9 and TRBJ2-3; tentatively, D is TRBD1 (5 bases). The TCR sequence derives from a man aged 55 to 70 with renal cell carcinoma. The CDR3 loop is CASSVVGAGDTQYF. The CDR3 DNA is TGTGCCAGCAGCGTAGTTGGGGCCGGGGATACGCAGTATTTT.